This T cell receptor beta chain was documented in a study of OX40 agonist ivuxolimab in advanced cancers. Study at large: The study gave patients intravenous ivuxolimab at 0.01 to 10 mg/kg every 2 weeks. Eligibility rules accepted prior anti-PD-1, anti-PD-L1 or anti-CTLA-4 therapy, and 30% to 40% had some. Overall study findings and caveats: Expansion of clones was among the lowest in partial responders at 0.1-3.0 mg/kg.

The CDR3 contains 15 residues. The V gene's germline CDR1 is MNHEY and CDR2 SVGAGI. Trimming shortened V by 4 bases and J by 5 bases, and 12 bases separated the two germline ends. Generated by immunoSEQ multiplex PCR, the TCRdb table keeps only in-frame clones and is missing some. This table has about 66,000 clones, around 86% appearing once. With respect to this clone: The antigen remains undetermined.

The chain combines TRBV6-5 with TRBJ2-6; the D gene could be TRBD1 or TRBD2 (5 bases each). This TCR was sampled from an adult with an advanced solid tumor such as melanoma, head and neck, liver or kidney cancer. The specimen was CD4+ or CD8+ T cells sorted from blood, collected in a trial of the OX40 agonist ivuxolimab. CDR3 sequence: CASSSWGIRANVLTF. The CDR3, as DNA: TGTGCCAGCAGTTCTTGGGGGATTAGGGCCAACGTCCTGACTTTC.